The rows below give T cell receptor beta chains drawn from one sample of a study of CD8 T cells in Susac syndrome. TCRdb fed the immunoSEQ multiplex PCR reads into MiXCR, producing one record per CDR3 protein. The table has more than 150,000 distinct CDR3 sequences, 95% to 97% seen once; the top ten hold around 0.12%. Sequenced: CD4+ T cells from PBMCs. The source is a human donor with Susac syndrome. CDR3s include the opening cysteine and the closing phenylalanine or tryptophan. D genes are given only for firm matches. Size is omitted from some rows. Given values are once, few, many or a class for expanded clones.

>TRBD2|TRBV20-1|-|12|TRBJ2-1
CSARALADEQFF
TGCAGTGCTAGAGCACTAGCGGATGAGCAGTTCTTC
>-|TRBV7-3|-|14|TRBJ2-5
CASSPGTSRSTQYF
TGTGCCAGCAGCCCCGGCACCTCCAGGTCGACCCAGTACTTC
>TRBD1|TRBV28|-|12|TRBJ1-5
CAIGTVNQPQHF
TGTGCCATCGGGACAGTCAATCAGCCCCAGCATTTT
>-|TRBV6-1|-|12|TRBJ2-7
CASRVGAGEQYF
TGTGCCAGCAGGGTGGGGGCAGGTGAGCAGTACTTC
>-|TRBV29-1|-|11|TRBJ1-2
CSGESGWGYTF
TGCAGCGGCGAGTCAGGGTGGGGCTACACCTTC
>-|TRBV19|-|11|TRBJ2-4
CASRDRNIQYF
TGTGCCAGTAGAGACCGAAACATTCAGTACTTC
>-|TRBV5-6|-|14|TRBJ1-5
CASTLMGGDQPQHF
TGTGCCAGCACCCTTATGGGGGGAGATCAGCCCCAGCATTTT
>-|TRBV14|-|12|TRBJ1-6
CASSQAEGPLHF
TGTGCCAGCAGCCAAGCCGAGGGTCCCCTCCACTTT
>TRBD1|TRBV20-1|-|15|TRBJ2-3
CSASRDRVSTDTQYF
TGCAGTGCTAGTAGGGACAGGGTTAGCACAGATACGCAGTATTTT
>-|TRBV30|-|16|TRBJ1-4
CAWSPRVARTGEKLFF
TGTGCCTGGAGCCCGAGGGTGGCCCGAACTGGTGAAAAACTGTTTTTT
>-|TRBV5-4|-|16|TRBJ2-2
CASSLAHGTNTGELFF
TGTGCCAGCAGCTTGGCGCACGGGACGAACACCGGGGAGCTGTTTTTT
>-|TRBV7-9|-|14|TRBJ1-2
CASSLDRDQDGYTF
TGTGCCAGCAGCTTAGACAGGGATCAGGATGGCTACACCTTC
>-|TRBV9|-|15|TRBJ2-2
CASSPTSNPLGELFF
TGTGCCAGCAGCCCTACATCTAATCCCTTGGGGGAGCTGTTTTTT
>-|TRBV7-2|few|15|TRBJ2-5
CASSYMEGHQETQYF
TGTGCCAGCAGCTACATGGAAGGGCACCAAGAGACCCAGTACTTC
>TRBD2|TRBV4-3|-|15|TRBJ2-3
CASSQSGGPTDTQYF
TGCGCCAGCAGCCAGAGCGGGGGGCCAACAGATACGCAGTATTTT
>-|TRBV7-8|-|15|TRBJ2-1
CASSRDRWRNNEQFF
TGTGCCAGCAGCCGTGACAGGTGGCGCAACAATGAGCAGTTCTTC
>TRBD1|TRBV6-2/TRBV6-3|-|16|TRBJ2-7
CASSEGQGGRTYEQYF
TGTGCCAGCAGTGAGGGACAGGGAGGAAGGACCTACGAGCAGTACTTC
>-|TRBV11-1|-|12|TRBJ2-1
CASSLQNNEQFF
TGTGCCAGCAGCTTGCAGAACAATGAGCAGTTCTTC
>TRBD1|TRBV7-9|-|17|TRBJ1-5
CASSLPARDRAGQPQHF
TGTGCCAGCAGTTTACCTGCTCGGGACAGGGCTGGACAGCCCCAGCATTTT
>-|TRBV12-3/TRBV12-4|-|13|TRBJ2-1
CASRRGTADEQFF
TGTGCCAGCAGGCGTGGGACTGCAGATGAGCAGTTCTTC
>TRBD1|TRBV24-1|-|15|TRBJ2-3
CATSDVGQSTDTQYF
TGTGCCACCAGTGATGTGGGACAGAGCACAGATACGCAGTATTTT
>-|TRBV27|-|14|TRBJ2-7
CASSALARPYEQYF
TGTGCCAGCAGTGCGCTAGCGAGACCCTACGAGCAGTACTTC
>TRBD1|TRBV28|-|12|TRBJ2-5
CATGTVQETQYF
TGTGCCACCGGGACAGTCCAAGAGACCCAGTACTTC
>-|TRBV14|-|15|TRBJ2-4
CASSQETYGENIQYF
TGTGCCAGCAGCCAAGAAACGTACGGTGAAAACATTCAGTACTTC
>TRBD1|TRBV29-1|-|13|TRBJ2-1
CSVRTGAFDEQFF
TGCAGCGTTAGGACAGGGGCCTTCGATGAGCAGTTCTTC
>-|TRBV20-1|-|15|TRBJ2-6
CSANPQGPGANVLTF
TGCAGTGCTAATCCTCAGGGGCCTGGGGCCAACGTCCTGACTTTC
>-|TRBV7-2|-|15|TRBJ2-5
CASSPRTAYQETQYF
TGTGCCAGCAGCCCGCGGACAGCCTACCAAGAGACCCAGTACTTC
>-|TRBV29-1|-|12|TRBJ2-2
CSASGATGELFF
TGCAGCGCCAGCGGAGCCACCGGGGAGCTGTTTTTT
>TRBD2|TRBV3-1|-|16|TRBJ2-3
CASSTSTGLLLGTQYF
TGTGCCAGCAGCACCTCAACGGGACTACTCTTGGGTACGCAGTATTTT
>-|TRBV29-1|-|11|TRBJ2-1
CSVRASGEQFF
TGCAGCGTGCGGGCGTCGGGGGAGCAGTTCTTC
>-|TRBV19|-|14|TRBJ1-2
CASSIGPGDYGYTF
TGTGCCAGTAGTATAGGACCGGGAGACTATGGCTACACCTTC
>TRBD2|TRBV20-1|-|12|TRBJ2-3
CSAGGGLDTQYF
TGCAGTGCGGGGGGGGGACTGGATACGCAGTATTTT
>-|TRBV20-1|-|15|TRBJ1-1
CSARDAADPNTEAFF
TGCAGTGCTAGAGATGCGGCAGATCCCAACACTGAAGCTTTCTTT
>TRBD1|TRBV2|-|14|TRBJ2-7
CASSPTGVSYEQYF
TGTGCCAGCAGCCCGACAGGGGTCTCTTACGAGCAGTACTTC
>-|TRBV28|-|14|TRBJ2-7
CASSSTEGRYEQYF
TGTGCCAGCAGTTCCACGGAGGGTCGCTACGAGCAGTACTTC
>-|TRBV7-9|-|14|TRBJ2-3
CASSTGDFTDTQYF
TGTGCCAGCAGCACTGGGGACTTCACAGATACGCAGTATTTT
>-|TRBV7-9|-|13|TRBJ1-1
CASSLGDGTEAFF
TGTGCCAGCAGCTTAGGGGATGGGACTGAAGCTTTCTTT
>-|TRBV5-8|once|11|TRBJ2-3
CASSPPDTQYF
TGTGCCAGCAGCCCCCCCGATACGCAGTATTTT
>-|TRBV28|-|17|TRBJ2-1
CASSLSGGALPGNEQFF
TGTGCCAGCAGTTTAAGCGGAGGGGCCCTACCGGGCAATGAGCAGTTCTTC
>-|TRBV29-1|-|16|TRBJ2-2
CSAQGGAGSNTGELFF
TGCAGCGCTCAGGGGGGGGCCGGGTCGAACACCGGGGAGCTGTTTTTT
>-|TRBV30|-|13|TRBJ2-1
CAWSVRTRAEQFF
TGTGCCTGGAGTGTACGTACCCGGGCCGAGCAGTTCTTC
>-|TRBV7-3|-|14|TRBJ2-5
CASSLTLLSETQYF
TGTGCCAGCAGCTTAACCCTATTGAGCGAGACCCAGTACTTC
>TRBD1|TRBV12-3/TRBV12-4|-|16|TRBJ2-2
CASSLSDRAVTGELFF
TGTGCCAGCAGTTTATCGGACAGGGCTGTCACCGGGGAGCTGTTTTTT
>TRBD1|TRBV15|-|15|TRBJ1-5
CATSRAGTGGQPQHF
TGTGCCACCAGCAGAGCCGGGACAGGAGGACAGCCCCAGCATTTT
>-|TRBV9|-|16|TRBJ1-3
CASSVGGSPSGNTIYF
TGTGCCAGCAGCGTAGGCGGCAGCCCTTCTGGAAACACCATATATTTT